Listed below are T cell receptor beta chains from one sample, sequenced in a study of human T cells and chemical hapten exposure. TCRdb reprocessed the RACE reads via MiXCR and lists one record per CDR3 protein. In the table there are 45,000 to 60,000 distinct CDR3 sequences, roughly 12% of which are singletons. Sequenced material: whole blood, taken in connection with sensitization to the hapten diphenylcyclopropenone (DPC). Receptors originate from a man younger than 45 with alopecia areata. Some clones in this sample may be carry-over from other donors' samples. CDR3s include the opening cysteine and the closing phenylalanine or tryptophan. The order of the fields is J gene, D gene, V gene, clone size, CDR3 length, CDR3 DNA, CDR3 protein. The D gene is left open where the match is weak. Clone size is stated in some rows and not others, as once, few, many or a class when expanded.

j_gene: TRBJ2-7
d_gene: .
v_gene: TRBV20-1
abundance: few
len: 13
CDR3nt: TGCAGTGCTAGGACAGGTCTCTCCTACGAGCAGTACTTC
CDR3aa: CSARTGLSYEQYF

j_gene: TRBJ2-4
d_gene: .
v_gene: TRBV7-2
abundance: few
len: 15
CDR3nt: TGTGCCAGCAGCTTAAGGGAGGCAGGGGCAAGCATTCAGTACTTC
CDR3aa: CASSLREAGASIQYF

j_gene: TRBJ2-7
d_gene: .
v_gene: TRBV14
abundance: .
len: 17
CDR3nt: TGTGCCAGCAGCCAAGGTCTAGCAATATCCAGCTCCTACGAGCAGTACTTC
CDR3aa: CASSQGLAISSSYEQYF

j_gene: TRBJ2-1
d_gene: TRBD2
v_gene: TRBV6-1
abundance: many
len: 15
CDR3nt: TGTGCCAGCTCGAGACTAGCGGGGGGGCCGGATGAGCAGTTCTTC
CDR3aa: CASSRLAGGPDEQFF

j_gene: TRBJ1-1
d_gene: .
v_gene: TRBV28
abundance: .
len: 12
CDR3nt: TGTGCCAGCATCCTGGATACAACTGAAGCTTTCTTT
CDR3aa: CASILDTTEAFF

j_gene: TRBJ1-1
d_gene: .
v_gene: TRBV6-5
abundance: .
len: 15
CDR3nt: TGTGCCAGCAGAAGCAGGGTCGTACTAGGCACTGAAGCTTTCTTT
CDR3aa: CASRSRVVLGTEAFF

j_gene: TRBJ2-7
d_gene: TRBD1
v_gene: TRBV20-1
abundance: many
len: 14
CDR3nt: TGCAGTGCAACCCTAGACAGGGACCCCTACGAGCAGTACTTC
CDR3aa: CSATLDRDPYEQYF

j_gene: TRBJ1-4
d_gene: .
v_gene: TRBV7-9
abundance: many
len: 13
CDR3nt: TGTGCCAGCAGCTTAAGTGAGAGAGGGGGACTGTTTTTT
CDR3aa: CASSLSERGGLFF

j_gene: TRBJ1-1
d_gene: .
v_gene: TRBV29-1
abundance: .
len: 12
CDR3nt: TGCAGCGTTGAGGACAGTCCCACTGAAGCTTTCTTT
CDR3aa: CSVEDSPTEAFF

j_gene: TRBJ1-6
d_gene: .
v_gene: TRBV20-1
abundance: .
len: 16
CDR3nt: TGCAGTGCTAGAGATCGGCAGGGGAGTTACAATTCACCCCTCCACTTT
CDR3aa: CSARDRQGSYNSPLHF

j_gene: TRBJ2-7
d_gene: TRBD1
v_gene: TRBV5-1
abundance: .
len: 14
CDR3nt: TGCGCCAGCAGCTACAGGGGGTTATCCTACGAGCAGTACTTC
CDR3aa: CASSYRGLSYEQYF

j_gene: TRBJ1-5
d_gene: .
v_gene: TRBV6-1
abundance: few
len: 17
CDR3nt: TGTGCCAGCAGTGAAGCGCCTCCCGTGCATAGCAATCAGCCCCAGCATTTT
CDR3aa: CASSEAPPVHSNQPQHF

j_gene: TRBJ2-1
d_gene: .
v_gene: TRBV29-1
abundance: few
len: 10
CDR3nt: TGCAGCGTTGGTGGCGATGAGCAGTTCTTC
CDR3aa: CSVGGDEQFF

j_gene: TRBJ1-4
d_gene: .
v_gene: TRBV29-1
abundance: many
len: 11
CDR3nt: TGCAGCGCGGAAGGGAAGGCAGGGCCGTTTTTT
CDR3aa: CSAEGKAGPFF

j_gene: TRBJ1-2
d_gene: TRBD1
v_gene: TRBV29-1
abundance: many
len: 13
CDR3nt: TGCAGCGTTGACTCCGGGACAGGGACGGGCTACACCTTC
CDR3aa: CSVDSGTGTGYTF

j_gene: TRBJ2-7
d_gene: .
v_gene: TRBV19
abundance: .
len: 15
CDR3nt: TGTGCCAGTAGTATTCGAGGAGACCAAACCTACGAGCAGTACTTC
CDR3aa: CASSIRGDQTYEQYF

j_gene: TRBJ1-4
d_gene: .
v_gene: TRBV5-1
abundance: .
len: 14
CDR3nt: TGCGCCAGCAGCTTAGGACCAGGGGATGAAAAACTGTTTTTT
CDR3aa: CASSLGPGDEKLFF

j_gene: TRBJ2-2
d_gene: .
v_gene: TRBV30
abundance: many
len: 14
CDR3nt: TGTGCCTGGAGTGGGGACTTGGGGGCCGGGGAGCTGTTTTTT
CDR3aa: CAWSGDLGAGELFF

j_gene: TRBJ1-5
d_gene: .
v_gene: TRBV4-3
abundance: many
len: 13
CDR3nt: TGCGCCAGCAGTAAAGGAGGTCACCAGCCCCAGCATTTT
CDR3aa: CASSKGGHQPQHF

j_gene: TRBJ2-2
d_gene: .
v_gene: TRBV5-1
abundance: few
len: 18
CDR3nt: TGCGCCAGCAGCTTGGGATTTCGTAGGACACCTAACACCGGGGAGCTGTTTTTT
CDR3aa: CASSLGFRRTPNTGELFF

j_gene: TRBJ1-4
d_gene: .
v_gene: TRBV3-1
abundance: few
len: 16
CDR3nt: TGTGCCAGCAGCCAAATAACCCAGTCAACTAATGAAAAACTGTTTTTT
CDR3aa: CASSQITQSTNEKLFF

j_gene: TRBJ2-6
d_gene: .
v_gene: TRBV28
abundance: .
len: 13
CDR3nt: TGTGCCAGCAGAATACCTGGGTTTGGCGTCCTGACTTTC
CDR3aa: CASRIPGFGVLTF